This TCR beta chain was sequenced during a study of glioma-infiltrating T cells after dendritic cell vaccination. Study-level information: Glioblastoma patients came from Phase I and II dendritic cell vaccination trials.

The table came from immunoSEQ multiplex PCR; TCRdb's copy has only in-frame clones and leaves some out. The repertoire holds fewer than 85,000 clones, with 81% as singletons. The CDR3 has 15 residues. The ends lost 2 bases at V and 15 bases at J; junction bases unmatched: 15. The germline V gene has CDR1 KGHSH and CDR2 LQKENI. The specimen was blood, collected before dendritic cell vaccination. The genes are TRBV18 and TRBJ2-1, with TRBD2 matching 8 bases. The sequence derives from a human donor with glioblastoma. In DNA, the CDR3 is TGTGCCAGCTCACCAAAGGCCGGGGGGGCAAATCCTCCGTTCTTC. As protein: CASSPKAGGANPPFF.